This T cell receptor beta chain was found in a study of vaccination effects on CD4 cells after COVID-19. Study at large: Participants completed two doses of the BNT162b2 or mRNA-1273 vaccine.

Antigen-specific CD4+ T cells expanded by the ViraFEST assay with viral peptide pools were then sequenced. Following 10 days of culture, CD4+ T cells were isolated. Vaccine recipients, nucleocapsid antibody negative, had no prior SARS-CoV-2 infection. Every well housed some 1.8 million PBMC, which grew in culture alongside roughly 10 IU/ml IL-2 and about 10 ug/ml peptides. Regarding this clone: Antigen: not known.

General study points: Substantial clonal contraction characterized both infection- and vaccine-induced clones late after vaccination.

Profiling relied on immunoSEQ multiplex PCR, and the TCRdb table lists in-frame clones only, not all of them. The sample lists roughly 23,000 clones; about three quarters were seen once. Per the germline V gene, CDR1 is MNHEY and CDR2 is SMNVEV (reference sequence). Between the trimmed V and J ends, which lost 5 bases and 6 bases, there was a span of 14 bases. This CDR3 contains 14 residues. Source: CD4+ T cells from PBMCs cultured with HCoV-229E spike peptides, taken before COVID-19 vaccination. The chain is built from TRBV27 and TRBJ1-5, with D maybe TRBD1 (5 bases). This clonotype was obtained from a human donor who received a COVID-19 vaccine. The CDR3: CASSRRVWGQPQHF. The CDR3 region has the DNA TGTGCCAGCAGTCGCAGGGTTTGGGGTCAGCCCCAGCATTTT.